This TCR beta chain was found in a study of regulatory T cells in long-lasting Graves disease. Noted time point: newly diagnosed GD, antithyroid drugs for less than 3 months. The TCR library used RNA extracted from PBMCs. The sample holds a few counts of this clonotype. The CDR3 is 14 amino acids. The V end lost 5 bases, the J end lost 2 bases, and 10 bases lay between the germline ends. Per the germline V gene, CDR1 is KGHSH and CDR2 is LQKENI. CDR3 regions were amplified by Arm-PCR using iRepertoire HTBI primers to build TCR beta libraries. TCRdb re-called the multiplex PCR reads with MiXCR, one entry per CDR3 protein. Of hundreds of thousands of distinct CDR3 sequences in the sample, about 16% were seen once. This sample was also put to use in a study of T cells in Graves' hyperthyroidism and ophthalmopathy. As that report states: Stable disease denoted Graves' hyperthyroidism without ophthalmopathy progression within 18 months.

The genes are TRBV18 and TRBJ2-1, with D tentatively TRBD1 (5 bases). The source is a woman aged 40 to 65 with Graves disease. This specimen was peripheral blood mononuclear cells (PBMCs), taken at new diagnosis, from a patient treated with antithyroid drugs. The CDR3 nucleotides are TGTGCCAGCTCAGTAGGGGCTCCCTACAATGAGCAGTTCTTC. Translation gives CASSVGAPYNEQFF.